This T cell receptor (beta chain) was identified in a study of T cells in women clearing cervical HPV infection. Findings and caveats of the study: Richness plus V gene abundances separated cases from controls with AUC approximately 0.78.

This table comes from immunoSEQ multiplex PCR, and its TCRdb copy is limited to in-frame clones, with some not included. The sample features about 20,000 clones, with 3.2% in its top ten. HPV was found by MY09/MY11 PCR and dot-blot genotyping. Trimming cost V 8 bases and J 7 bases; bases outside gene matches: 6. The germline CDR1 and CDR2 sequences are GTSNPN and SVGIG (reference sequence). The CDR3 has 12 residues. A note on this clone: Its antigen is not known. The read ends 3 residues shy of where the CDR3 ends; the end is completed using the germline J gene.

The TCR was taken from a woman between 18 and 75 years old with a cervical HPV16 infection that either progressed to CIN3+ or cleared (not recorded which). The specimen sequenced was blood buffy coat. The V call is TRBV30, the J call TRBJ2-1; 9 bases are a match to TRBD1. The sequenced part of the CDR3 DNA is TGTGCCGGGGACAGGGCCCCAAATGAG. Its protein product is CAGDRAPNE. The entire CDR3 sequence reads CAGDRAPNEQFF.